Listed here are 23 T cell receptor beta chains from one sample, sequenced in a study of shared clonotypes between healthy human individuals. The table came from immunoSEQ multiplex PCR; TCRdb's copy has only in-frame clones and leaves some out. Of under 300,000 clones listed, over 50% are singletons. The sample was memory CD4+ T cells sorted from blood. This sample's subset: CD45RA-negative fraction. These receptors were obtained from a man aged 30 to 39 in good health.

The rearrangement joins TRBV29-1 to TRBJ2-7, with 12 bases matching TRBD2. V trimming: 7 bases; J trimming: 0 bases; junction bases outside the gene matches: 10. CDR3 length: 16 residues. The germline CDR1 and CDR2 sequences are SQVTM and ANQGSEA. DNA for the CDR3: TGCAGCGGGGCGGGACTAGCGGGCGGACCCTCCTACGAGCAGTACTTC. It translates to CSGAGLAGGPSYEQYF.

V is TRBV5-4 and J is TRBJ2-3, with 9 positions matching TRBD2. Germline V gene data show CDR1 as SGHNT and CDR2 as YYREEE (reference sequence). The trim removed 0 bases at V and 4 bases at J, leaving 3 bases unmatched. The CDR3 spans 15 residues. The CDR3 region is CASSLGAGGADTQYF. The CDR3 DNA reads as TGTGCCAGCAGCTTGGGAGCGGGAGGCGCAGATACGCAGTATTTT.

The chain links TRBV5-5 to TRBJ1-2; a possible D gene is TRBD1 (6 bases). There are 15 residues in the CDR3. V shed 4 bases and J shed 4 bases, with 17 bases lying between them. Per germline, CDR1 SGHKS and CDR2 YYEKEE (reference sequence). The CDR3 DNA is TGTGCCAGCAGCATGGACAGCGTCACTACCTATGGCTACACCTTC. This sequence encodes CASSMDSVTTYGYTF. The full variable domain, completed using reference TRBV5-5 and TRBJ1-2, is DAGVTQSPTHLIKTRGQQVTLRCSPISGHKSVSWYQQVLGQGPQFIFQYYEKEERGRGNFPDRFSARQFPNYSSELNVNALLLGDSALYLCASSMDSVTTYGYTFGSGTRLTVV.

CDR3 residues: CASSRSDGDTEAFF. CDR3 nucleotide sequence: TGCGCCAGCAGCCGGAGCGACGGGGACACTGAAGCTTTCTTT. The chain recombines TRBV5-1 with TRBJ1-1; D is uncertain. Germline assignment: CDR1 SGHRS and CDR2 YFSETQ. The CDR3 has 14 amino acids. V lost 4 bases to trimming and J lost 3 bases, with 13 bases between them.

The V gene is TRBV2, the J gene TRBJ2-5, with no clear D. V was clipped by 2 bases and J by 3 bases, with 4 bases between them. The CDR3 contains 12 residues. Looked up from germline, CDR1 is SNHLY and CDR2 is FYNNEI. CDR3 coding DNA: TGTGCCAGCAGTGAACAGGAAGAGACCCAGTACTTC. It yields the protein CASSEQEETQYF. The full variable domain, its missing parts supplied by reference TRBV2 and TRBJ2-5, is EPEVTQTPSHQVTQMGQEVILRCVPISNHLYFYWYRQILGQKVEFLVSFYNNEISEKSEIFDDQFSVERPDGSNFTLKIRSTKLEDSAMYFCASSEQEETQYFGPGTRLLVL.

CDR3 nucleotide sequence: TGTGCCACCCGCCGGGTGGGGGCAGGAGGGGAGCTGTTTTTT. Translated: CATRRVGAGGELFF. The rearrangement links TRBV19 to TRBJ2-2; TRBD1 is a possible D gene (6 bases). The germline V gene has CDR1 LNHDA and CDR2 SQIVND (reference sequence). Trimming cost V 10 bases and J 8 bases, with 20 bases left between them. The CDR3 is made up of 14 amino acids.

This clone was recorded only once. CDR3 amino acids: CASSQDPGEGYEKLFF. CDR3 nucleotide sequence: TGCGCCAGCAGCCAAGATCCGGGGGAGGGGTACGAAAAACTGTTTTTT. The genes are TRBV4-1 and TRBJ1-4; D is perhaps TRBD1 (5 bases). The CDR3 loop spans 16 amino acids. The V gene lost 0 bases and the J gene lost 8 bases, with 16 bases spanning the gap. Germline assignment: CDR1 MGHRA and CDR2 YSYEKL.

The chain couples TRBV7-2 to TRBJ2-1; the D is unclear. The CDR3 sequence is 11 residues long. The germline gives CDR1 SGHTA, CDR2 FQGNSA. V shed 3 bases and J shed 8 bases, with 5 bases lying between them. DNA for the CDR3: TGTGCCAGCAGCTTTTTCGATGAGCAGTTCTTC. This gives the protein CASSFFDEQFF.

The J gene is TRBJ2-5, the V gene TRBV28; no firm D call. Germline CDR1 and CDR2: MDHEN and SYDVKM. V was clipped by 3 bases and J by 1 base, with 12 bases between them. The CDR3 totals 15 residues. CDR3 DNA sequence: TGTGCCAGCAGTTTCCTTCCCCCCCTCCAAGAGACCCAGTACTTC. This gives the protein CASSFLPPLQETQYF.

This clone was seen a few times. The chain has TRBV2 and TRBJ1-5; D is possibly TRBD1 (5 bases). The ends were cut back, 4 bases at V and 2 bases at J, with 18 bases in the middle. Germline-derived CDR1 and CDR2 are SNHLY and FYNNEI. This CDR3 comprises 17 residues. The CDR3 DNA follows: TGTGCCAGCAGTGCCACGATACTCATACAGGGCAATCAGCCCCAGCATTTT. Residues: CASSATILIQGNQPQHF.

CDR3 loop: CASSLDRGWGNIQYF. CDR3 DNA: TGTGCCAGCTCTCTAGACAGGGGTTGGGGAAACATTCAGTACTTC. This sequence joins TRBV18 and TRBJ2-4, with 8 nucleotides matching TRBD1. The germline V gene encodes CDR1 KGHSH and CDR2 LQKENI. V shed 6 bases and J 6 bases; nucleotides not matched to a gene: 10. CDR3 length: 15 residues.

The chain carries TRBV28 and TRBJ1-2; D unresolved. CDR1 is MDHEN, CDR2 SYDVKM, per germline. The V and J ends lost 3 bases and 2 bases respectively, with 7 bases between them. CDR3 length: 13 residues. CDR3: CASSLPGNYGYTF. The CDR3 nucleotides are TGTGCCAGCAGTTTGCCCGGGAACTATGGCTACACCTTC.

CDR3 bases: TGCGCCAGCACCTACAGGGTGGACTATGGCTACACCTTC. It codes for CASTYRVDYGYTF. The chain recombines TRBV10-2 with TRBJ1-2, with D possibly TRBD1 on 6 matching bases. The CDR3 is made up of 13 amino acids. Germline V gene lookup returns CDR1 WSHSY and CDR2 SAAADI. The ends were cut back, 7 bases at V and 3 bases at J, with 12 bases in the middle.

The rearrangement joins TRBV9 to TRBJ2-2; D remains ambiguous. The germline gives CDR1 SGDLS, CDR2 YYNGEE. Trimming shortened V by 8 bases and J by 3 bases, and 14 bases separated the two germline ends. The CDR3 contains 14 residues. The CDR3 here is CASNRVHDTGELFF. The CDR3 bases are TGTGCCAGTAATAGGGTTCACGACACCGGGGAGCTGTTTTTT.

Ten or more counts support this clone. This chain links TRBV7-9 with TRBJ1-2; D call uncertain. The CDR3 totals 13 residues. The V gene's germline CDR1 is SEHNR and CDR2 FQNEAQ (reference sequence). The V end lost 2 bases, the J end lost 9 bases, and 13 bases lay between the germline ends. Written as DNA, the CDR3 is TGTGCCAGCAGCTTAATGACTGCGGGGAGCTACACCTTC. Its protein product is CASSLMTAGSYTF.

The V and J genes are TRBV28 and TRBJ2-4, with TRBD2 matching over 14 bases. J lost 7 bases, V lost 8 bases, and 10 bases had no gene match. Germline CDR1 is MDHEN and CDR2 is SYDVKM. The CDR3 length is 16 residues. CDR3 amino acids: CASHDRLAGGRNIQYF. The CDR3 region has the DNA TGTGCCAGCCACGATAGACTAGCGGGAGGGCGGAACATTCAGTACTTC.

V usage is TRBV9 and J usage is TRBJ2-1, with TRBD2 as a possible D gene (6 bases). V lost 4 bases and J 0 bases, leaving 14 bases between the germline ends. CDR1 and CDR2 from the germline V gene are SGDLS and YYNGEE. The CDR3 runs to 16 residues. The CDR3 bases are TGTGCCAGCAGCCTACGTTTCGGGAGCTCCTACAATGAGCAGTTCTTC. This gives the protein CASSLRFGSSYNEQFF.

The chain links TRBV29-1 to TRBJ1-3; D unresolved. Germline loops: CDR1 SQVTM, CDR2 ANQGSEA. This CDR3 is 14 amino acids long. Trimming pared 4 bases from V and 3 bases from J, leaving 13 bases between. The CDR3 spells CSVVGLSGGNTIYF. DNA of the CDR3: TGCAGCGTTGTAGGGTTAAGTGGTGGAAACACCATATATTTT.

J is TRBJ2-1 and V is TRBV6-1; D unclear. CDR3 length equals 14 residues. With 3 bases removed from V and 6 bases from J, the gap between germline ends came to 12 bases. Germline CDR1 reads MNHNS; CDR2 reads SASEGT. The CDR3 spells CASSEGSAGNEQFF. The CDR3, as DNA: TGTGCCAGCAGTGAGGGTTCAGCTGGCAATGAGCAGTTCTTC.

V gene TRBV10-3 combines with J gene TRBJ2-7; no definite D call. The CDR3 spans 13 residues. Germline lookup yields CDR1 ENHRY and CDR2 SYGVKD. The V end was cut by 7 bases, the J end by 3 bases, with 13 bases between. CDR3: CAIIAGGFYEQYF. The CDR3 DNA follows: TGTGCCATCATCGCAGGCGGATTCTACGAGCAGTACTTC.

The chain employs TRBV7-6 and TRBJ1-1; D call uncertain. Germline CDR1 and CDR2: SGHVS and FNYEAQ. Trimming removed 2 bases at V and 6 bases at J, with 10 bases between. This CDR3 has 13 amino acids. Here the CDR3 reads CASSLNRGAEAFF. CDR3 coding DNA: TGTGCCAGCAGCTTAAACCGGGGTGCTGAAGCTTTCTTT. The full variable domain, with the rest looked up from reference TRBV7-6 and TRBJ1-1, is GAGVSQSPRYKVTKRGQDVALRCDPISGHVSLYWYRQALGQGPEFLTYFNYEAQQDKSGLPNDRFSAERPEGSISTLTIQRTEQRDSAMYRCASSLNRGAEAFFGQGTRLTVV.

This clone came up many times. The V and J genes are TRBV6-5 and TRBJ2-3, with D possibly called TRBD1 or TRBD2 (5 bases each). V gave up 6 bases and J gave up 0 bases, with 13 bases separating them. The CDR3 extends over 15 amino acids. Per germline, CDR1 MNHEY and CDR2 SVGAGI. For the CDR3, the DNA is TGTGCCAGCAGGTTGGGGGTCACTAGCACAGATACGCAGTATTTT. Translation: CASRLGVTSTDTQYF.

V usage is TRBV20-1 and J usage is TRBJ2-3, with TRBD2 as a possible D gene (5 bases). Trimming took 4 bases from V and 13 from J, leaving 15 bases between them. The CDR3 sequence is 11 residues long. Germline V gene sequence: CDR1 DFQATT, CDR2 SNEGSKA (reference sequence). CDR3 nucleotide sequence: TGCAGTGCTACGTGGACTCCTCATAAGTATTTT. Amino acid sequence: CSATWTPHKYF.